This T cell receptor beta chain is from a study of T cell repertoires in ileal Crohn's disease. This clone was counted between two and nine times. Its cognate antigen is unknown. The CDR3 is made up of 15 amino acids. Trimming cost V 1 base and J 7 bases, with 16 bases left between them. CDR1 is MGHDK, CDR2 SYGVNS, per germline. Study-level findings and limits: Mucosal expansions were suggested to be mainly CD8 T cells.

The protocol was immunoSEQ multiplex PCR, while the TCRdb copy is restricted to in-frame clones and leaves out a portion. In the table there are about 18,000 clones, 76% of which are singletons. Regarding time point: inflamed ileum from the surgical specimen. This clonotype originated in an adult with Crohn's disease. The chain employs TRBV25-1 and TRBJ1-2, with a tentative D call TRBD1 (6 bases). Sequenced: ileal tissue. Here the CDR3 reads CASSESTGPSGGYTF. DNA of the CDR3: TGTGCCAGCAGTGAATCAACAGGGCCAAGCGGTGGCTACACCTTC.